A selection of T cell receptor beta chains follows, all from one sample in a study of CD8+ T cells in alopecia areata. The data were produced by immunoSEQ multiplex PCR, yet TCRdb's version contains in-frame clones alone and is incomplete. The table has 79,000 or so clones, around 60% seen once. Sequenced material: CD8+ T cells sorted from blood, taken at week 24, from a patient treated with tofacitinib. These receptors originate from a human donor with alopecia areata. The CDR3 runs from the conserved cysteine through the conserved F or W. D genes are given only for firm matches. Not all rows give a size; the values are once, few, many and, for expanded clones, a class.

j_gene: TRBJ2-5
d_gene: NA
v_gene: TRBV2
abundance: NA
CDR3aa: CASSEFGRRVLETQYF
CDR3nt: TGTGCCAGCAGTGAATTTGGTAGACGGGTCCTAGAGACCCAGTACTTC

j_gene: TRBJ1-5
d_gene: NA
v_gene: TRBV5-6
abundance: NA
CDR3aa: CASSLGAGVRNQPQHF
CDR3nt: TGTGCCAGCAGCTTGGGGGCAGGGGTCCGCAATCAGCCCCAGCATTTT

j_gene: TRBJ2-5
d_gene: NA
v_gene: TRBV27
abundance: once
CDR3aa: CASSLSRGLETQYF
CDR3nt: TGTGCCAGCAGTTTATCCAGGGGACTAGAGACCCAGTACTTC

j_gene: TRBJ1-4
d_gene: TRBD1
v_gene: TRBV4-2
abundance: NA
CDR3aa: CASSHIPGQGSRNEKLFF
CDR3nt: TGTGCCAGCAGCCATATCCCGGGACAGGGTTCCCGAAATGAAAAACTGTTTTTT

j_gene: TRBJ2-1
d_gene: NA
v_gene: TRBV6-6
abundance: NA
CDR3aa: CASSYSSWGSNEQFF
CDR3nt: TGTGCCAGCAGTTACTCGTCGTGGGGCAGCAATGAGCAGTTCTTC

j_gene: TRBJ2-7
d_gene: NA
v_gene: TRBV7-6
abundance: NA
CDR3aa: CASSLKVGEQYF
CDR3nt: TGTGCCAGCAGCTTAAAGGTGGGCGAGCAGTACTTC

j_gene: TRBJ2-7
d_gene: NA
v_gene: TRBV9
abundance: NA
CDR3aa: CASSVDLSTYEQYF
CDR3nt: TGTGCCAGCAGCGTAGACCTATCTACCTACGAGCAGTACTTC

j_gene: TRBJ2-1
d_gene: TRBD1
v_gene: TRBV7-8
abundance: few
CDR3aa: CASSSGQGGYNEQFF
CDR3nt: TGTGCCAGCAGCTCGGGACAGGGGGGCTACAATGAGCAGTTCTTC

j_gene: TRBJ2-3
d_gene: TRBD2
v_gene: TRBV4-2
abundance: NA
CDR3aa: CASSGGLAGSDTQYF
CDR3nt: TGTGCCAGCAGCGGGGGACTAGCGGGGTCAGATACGCAGTATTTT

j_gene: TRBJ2-1
d_gene: NA
v_gene: TRBV28
abundance: few
CDR3aa: CASSLFRGTYNEQFF
CDR3nt: TGTGCCAGCAGTTTATTCCGCGGTACCTACAATGAGCAGTTCTTC

j_gene: TRBJ2-1
d_gene: TRBD2
v_gene: TRBV7-9
abundance: few
CDR3aa: CASTLSGNNEQFF
CDR3nt: TGTGCCAGCACCCTGAGCGGGAACAATGAGCAGTTCTTC

j_gene: TRBJ2-1
d_gene: TRBD2
v_gene: TRBV4-1
abundance: NA
CDR3aa: CASSLTSGGADEQFF
CDR3nt: TGCGCCAGCAGCCTTACTAGCGGGGGGGCCGATGAGCAGTTCTTC

j_gene: TRBJ2-1
d_gene: NA
v_gene: TRBV7-9
abundance: NA
CDR3aa: CASSPMGEQFF
CDR3nt: TGTGCCAGCAGTCCCATGGGAGAGCAGTTCTTC

j_gene: TRBJ2-1
d_gene: NA
v_gene: TRBV9
abundance: few
CDR3aa: CASSATPPSEQFF
CDR3nt: TGTGCCAGCAGCGCTACCCCCCCGAGTGAGCAGTTCTTC